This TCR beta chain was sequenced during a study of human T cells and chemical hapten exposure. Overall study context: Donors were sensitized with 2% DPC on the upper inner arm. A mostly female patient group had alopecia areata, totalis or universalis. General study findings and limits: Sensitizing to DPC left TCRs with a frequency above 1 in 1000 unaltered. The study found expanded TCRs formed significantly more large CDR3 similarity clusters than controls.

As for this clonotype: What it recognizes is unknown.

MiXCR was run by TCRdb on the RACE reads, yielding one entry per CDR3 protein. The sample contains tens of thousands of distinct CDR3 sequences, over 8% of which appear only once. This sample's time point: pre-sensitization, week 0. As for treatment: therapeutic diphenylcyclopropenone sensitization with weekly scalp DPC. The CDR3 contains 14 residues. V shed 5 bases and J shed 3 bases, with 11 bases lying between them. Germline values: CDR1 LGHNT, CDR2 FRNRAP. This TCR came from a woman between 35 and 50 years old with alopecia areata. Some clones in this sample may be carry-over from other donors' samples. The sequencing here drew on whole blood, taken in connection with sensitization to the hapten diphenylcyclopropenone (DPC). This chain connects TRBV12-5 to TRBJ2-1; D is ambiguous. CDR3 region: CASGLGGGYNEQFF. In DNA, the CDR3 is TGTGCTAGTGGTCTGGGCGGCGGCTACAATGAGCAGTTCTTC.